This TCR beta chain was sequenced in a study of shared clonotypes between healthy human individuals. General study findings and limits: Estimated clonotype richness was generally higher in naive than memory subsets.

Assay: immunoSEQ multiplex PCR; the TCRdb copy retains only in-frame clones and omits some. This table holds about 1.1 million clones, 70% to 80% found once. With regard to this clone: Its antigen is still unknown.

Germline CDR1 reads KGHSH; CDR2 reads LQKENI. This CDR3 is built from 13 residues. Trimming removed 6 bases at V and 2 bases at J, with 11 bases between. Sequenced: memory CD4+ T cells from PBMCs. Subset in this sample: CD45RA-negative fraction. This TCR came from a man aged 18-30 years in good health. Some clones in this sample may be carry-over from other donors' samples. The rearrangement uses TRBV18 and TRBJ2-7; a possible D gene is TRBD1 (5 bases). Written as DNA, the CDR3 is TGTGCCAGCTCTCTCAGGGAAGCCTACGAGCAGTACTTC. Its translation: CASSLREAYEQYF.